Listed below are T cell receptor beta chains from one sample, sequenced in a study of identical twins. TCRdb processed the 5' RACE reads anew with MiXCR; each CDR3 protein has one entry. The table has about 1.7 million distinct CDR3 sequences, 25% to 35% seen once. Sample: cord blood. All receptors come from a newborn girl in good health. CDR3s include the opening cysteine and the closing phenylalanine or tryptophan. The D gene is left open where the match is weak. Clone size is given for some rows only: seen once, a few or many times, or a class if the clone is expanded.

J: TRBJ2-7
D: TRBD2
size: -
V: TRBV20-1
CDR3: CSASSGGASNEQYF
DNA: TGCAGTGCTAGTAGCGGGGGGGCTTCCAATGAGCAGTACTTC

J: TRBJ2-3
D: -
size: -
V: TRBV25-1
CDR3: CVSSESQAADTQYF
DNA: TGTGTCAGCAGTGAATCTCAGGCGGCAGATACGCAGTATTTT

J: TRBJ1-6
D: -
size: -
V: TRBV20-1
CDR3: CSASSVAVVSSPLHF
DNA: TGCAGTGCTAGTTCTGTGGCAGTCGTTAGTTCACCCCTCCACTTT

J: TRBJ2-7
D: TRBD1
size: -
V: TRBV2
CDR3: CASMGQGSALEQYF
DNA: TGTGCCAGCATGGGACAGGGAAGCGCCCTCGAGCAGTACTTC

J: TRBJ1-1
D: TRBD1
size: -
V: TRBV19
CDR3: CASSSAGGGGTEAFF
DNA: TGTGCCAGTAGTTCCGCAGGGGGAGGAGGCACTGAAGCTTTCTTT

J: TRBJ2-7
D: TRBD2
size: few
V: TRBV12-3/TRBV12-4
CDR3: CASSLGLAGSWEQYF
DNA: TGTGCCAGCAGTTTAGGACTAGCGGGTTCGTGGGAGCAGTACTTC

J: TRBJ2-1
D: TRBD2
size: -
V: TRBV4-1
CDR3: CASSPREGNYHEQFF
DNA: TGCGCCAGCAGCCCTCGGGAGGGTAATTACCATGAGCAGTTCTTC

J: TRBJ1-6
D: -
size: -
V: TRBV20-1
CDR3: CSARFGSPLHF
DNA: TGCAGTGCTAGGTTCGGTTCACCCCTCCACTTT

J: TRBJ2-1
D: -
size: -
V: TRBV20-1
CDR3: CSATRGWDTEQFF
DNA: TGCAGTGCCACCCGGGGTTGGGACACTGAGCAGTTCTTC

J: TRBJ2-3
D: TRBD1
size: -
V: TRBV20-1
CDR3: CSARPWTGGGGTDTQYF
DNA: TGCAGTGCTAGACCCTGGACAGGGGGCGGTGGTACAGATACGCAGTATTTT

J: TRBJ1-2
D: TRBD1
size: -
V: TRBV20-1
CDR3: CSARGDSPNYGYTF
DNA: TGCAGTGCTAGAGGGGACAGCCCTAACTATGGCTACACCTTC

J: TRBJ2-7
D: -
size: few
V: TRBV2
CDR3: CASSGTALYEQYF
DNA: TGTGCCAGCAGTGGGACGGCCCTCTACGAGCAGTACTTC

J: TRBJ1-1
D: -
size: -
V: TRBV21-1
CDR3: CASIWRDKGTEAFF
DNA: TGTGCCAGCATTTGGAGGGATAAAGGAACTGAAGCTTTCTTT

J: TRBJ1-1
D: -
size: -
V: TRBV7-6
CDR3: CASSLRPGEMNTEAFF
DNA: TGTGCCAGCAGCTTAAGACCAGGGGAAATGAACACTGAAGCTTTCTTT

J: TRBJ1-2
D: -
size: -
V: TRBV20-1
CDR3: CSARSPGSSYGYTF
DNA: TGCAGTGCTAGGTCCCCAGGGTCCTCCTATGGCTACACCTTC

J: TRBJ2-5
D: TRBD1
size: -
V: TRBV20-1
CDR3: CSANSPGQGIGTQYF
DNA: TGCAGTGCTAATAGTCCGGGACAGGGGATCGGGACCCAGTACTTC

J: TRBJ2-1
D: TRBD2
size: -
V: TRBV12-3/TRBV12-4
CDR3: CASRALAGSSYNEQFF
DNA: TGTGCCAGCAGAGCCTTAGCGGGGAGCTCCTACAATGAGCAGTTCTTC

J: TRBJ2-1
D: TRBD2
size: few
V: TRBV20-1
CDR3: CSARGLGGGSSYNEQFF
DNA: TGCAGTGCTAGAGGACTCGGCGGGGGGAGCTCCTACAATGAGCAGTTCTTC

J: TRBJ2-7
D: -
size: few
V: TRBV5-1
CDR3: CASSLGNRAYEQYF
DNA: TGCGCCAGCAGTTTGGGAAACAGGGCCTACGAGCAGTACTTC

J: TRBJ2-7
D: -
size: few
V: TRBV21-1
CDR3: CASSKARSTYEQYF
DNA: TGTGCCAGCAGCAAAGCGCGATCAACCTACGAGCAGTACTTC

J: TRBJ1-2
D: -
size: few
V: TRBV25-1
CDR3: CASSPGGEKYGYTF
DNA: TGTGCCAGTTCCCCTGGGGGGGAAAAATATGGCTACACCTTC

J: TRBJ1-1
D: TRBD1
size: -
V: TRBV12-3/TRBV12-4
CDR3: CASSLAGQGARTEAFF
DNA: TGTGCCAGCAGTTTAGCGGGACAGGGGGCGAGAACTGAAGCTTTCTTT

J: TRBJ1-2
D: -
size: -
V: TRBV12-3/TRBV12-4
CDR3: CASSRQVTTANYGYTF
DNA: TGTGCCAGCAGTCGCCAAGTGACAACAGCTAACTATGGCTACACCTTC

J: TRBJ2-1
D: -
size: few
V: TRBV24-1
CDR3: CATSDSPKRWGNEQFF
DNA: TGTGCCACCAGTGATTCCCCGAAGAGGTGGGGTAATGAGCAGTTCTTC

J: TRBJ2-3
D: TRBD2
size: few
V: TRBV28
CDR3: CASSFPILAPSTDTQYF
DNA: TGTGCCAGCAGTTTCCCCATACTAGCGCCTAGCACAGATACGCAGTATTTT

J: TRBJ2-2
D: -
size: -
V: TRBV6-5
CDR3: CASSYSKGGELFF
DNA: TGTGCCAGCAGTTACTCGAAGGGCGGGGAGCTGTTTTTT

J: TRBJ2-1
D: -
size: -
V: TRBV12-3/TRBV12-4
CDR3: CASSTQRIYPYNEQFF
DNA: TGTGCCAGCAGCACCCAACGAATCTACCCCTACAATGAGCAGTTCTTC

J: TRBJ2-7
D: -
size: few
V: TRBV7-8
CDR3: CASSFGSNLIPYEQYF
DNA: TGTGCCAGCAGCTTTGGATCTAACCTCATTCCCTACGAGCAGTACTTC

J: TRBJ2-2
D: -
size: few
V: TRBV28
CDR3: CASSLQHTGELFF
DNA: TGTGCCAGCAGTTTACAACACACCGGGGAGCTGTTTTTT

J: TRBJ2-1
D: TRBD2
size: -
V: TRBV3-1
CDR3: CASSQDRWWGLAGFNEQFF
DNA: TGTGCCAGCAGCCAAGATCGGTGGTGGGGACTAGCGGGATTCAATGAGCAGTTCTTC

J: TRBJ2-1
D: -
size: -
V: TRBV21-1
CDR3: CASSVSAEPPYNEQFF
DNA: TGTGCCAGCAGTGTTTCGGCGGAGCCCCCCTACAATGAGCAGTTCTTC

J: TRBJ2-1
D: -
size: few
V: TRBV13
CDR3: CASSLETANERFF
DNA: TGTGCCAGCAGCTTAGAGACCGCCAATGAGCGGTTCTTC

J: TRBJ1-4
D: -
size: -
V: TRBV20-1
CDR3: CSAREQGWEKLFF
DNA: TGCAGTGCTAGAGAACAGGGTTGGGAAAAACTGTTTTTT

J: TRBJ1-2
D: TRBD1
size: few
V: TRBV10-3
CDR3: CAISEPGQGYGYTF
DNA: TGTGCCATCAGTGAACCGGGACAGGGTTATGGCTACACCTTC

J: TRBJ2-7
D: TRBD2
size: -
V: TRBV7-2
CDR3: CASSLAGTSGGYNEQYF
DNA: TGTGCCAGCAGCTTAGCGGGGACTAGCGGGGGATACAATGAGCAGTACTTC

J: TRBJ1-2
D: TRBD1
size: few
V: TRBV27
CDR3: CASRLGQGRGYTF
DNA: TGTGCCAGCAGACTGGGACAGGGGCGCGGCTACACCTTC

J: TRBJ2-2
D: -
size: -
V: TRBV24-1
CDR3: CATGRNTGELFF
DNA: TGTGCCACCGGACGGAACACCGGGGAGCTGTTTTTT